The rows below give T cell receptor beta chains drawn from one sample of a study of T cell repertoires in cytomegalovirus infection. From the reads, TCRdb called clonotypes with MiXCR, one entry per CDR3 protein. The repertoire holds around 310,000 distinct CDR3 sequences, with just under 30% as singletons. These receptors' antigens are unknown. The sample consisted of cultured PBMCs, taken from culture after CMV antigen stimulation. Source of these receptors: a human donor in good health (CMV status not recorded). Some clones in this sample may be carry-over from other donors' samples. CDR3s include the opening cysteine and the closing phenylalanine or tryptophan. D genes are given only for firm matches. Some rows mark clone size as missing; the rest say once, few, many or name a class of expanded clone.

D | size | J | V | CDR3 | DNA
NA | NA | TRBJ1-6 | TRBV19 | CASSMRVLSYNSPLHF | TGTGCCAGTAGTATGAGGGTATTGTCCTATAATTCACCCCTCCACTTT
NA | NA | TRBJ2-7 | TRBV28 | CASSGLSSSYEQYF | TGTGCCAGCAGCGGACTTTCTAGCTCCTACGAGCAGTACTTC
TRBD1 | many | TRBJ2-5 | TRBV30 | CAWTPGGSQKTQYF | TGTGCCTGGACCCCAGGGGGCTCCCAAAAGACCCAGTACTTC
NA | once | TRBJ1-1 | TRBV19 | CASSIYSGEAFF | TGTGCCAGTAGTATTTATTCGGGGGAGGCTTTCTTT
TRBD2 | many | TRBJ2-5 | TRBV7-2 | CASSSPPGGQTQYF | TGTGCCAGCAGCTCCCCCCCGGGGGGGCAGACCCAGTACTTC
TRBD1 | NA | TRBJ1-2 | TRBV27 | CASSFRGSGATRANYGYTF | TGTGCCAGCAGTTTCAGGGGGTCAGGGGCCACGCGAGCTAACTATGGCTACACCTTC
TRBD1 | NA | TRBJ1-2 | TRBV7-4 | CASTTTGAEGYTF | TGTGCCAGCACCACGACAGGGGCGGAGGGCTACACCTTC
NA | NA | TRBJ1-1 | TRBV20-1 | CSARAGTGDTEAFF | TGCAGTGCTAGAGCCGGAACGGGGGACACTGAAGCTTTCTTT
NA | few | TRBJ1-2 | TRBV5-1 | CASSFPGRRGGYTF | TGCGCCAGCAGCTTCCCCGGGAGAAGGGGCGGCTACACCTTC
NA | few | TRBJ1-6 | TRBV5-4 | CASSWDGYNSPLHF | TGTGCCAGCAGCTGGGACGGCTATAATTCACCCCTCCACTTT
TRBD1 | NA | TRBJ2-6 | TRBV7-2 | CASGGETGAAGANVLTF | TGTGCCAGCGGGGGCGAGACAGGGGCCGCTGGGGCCAACGTCCTGACTTTC
NA | few | TRBJ1-4 | TRBV25-1 | CASRDDATNEKLFF | TGTGCCAGCAGGGACGATGCAACTAATGAAAAACTGTTTTTT
NA | many | TRBJ2-7 | TRBV7-8 | CASSLDLYEQYF | TGTGCCAGCAGCTTAGACCTCTACGAGCAGTACTTC
NA | few | TRBJ2-1 | TRBV11-1 | CASTRGGSYNEQFF | TGTGCCAGCACGCGCGGCGGCTCCTACAATGAGCAGTTCTTC
NA | few | TRBJ1-1 | TRBV2 | CAIPWEDSNTEAFF | TGTGCCATACCCTGGGAGGATTCGAACACTGAAGCTTTCTTT
TRBD1 | NA | TRBJ2-5 | TRBV7-9 | CASRPTPTGERETQYF | TGTGCCAGCCGCCCTACACCCACAGGGGAACGAGAGACCCAGTACTTC
NA | many | TRBJ2-1 | TRBV7-6 | CASSLGLSSYNEQFF | TGTGCCAGCAGCTTAGGACTTAGCTCCTACAATGAGCAGTTCTTC
NA | many | TRBJ2-5 | TRBV7-2 | CASSFGETQYF | TGTGCCAGCAGCTTCGGAGAGACCCAGTACTTC
NA | few | TRBJ1-5 | TRBV29-1 | CSVEAGPNQPQHF | TGCAGCGTTGAAGCAGGGCCCAATCAGCCCCAGCATTTT
TRBD1 | NA | TRBJ1-2 | TRBV27 | CASSLSTGEKDYGYTF | TGTGCCAGCAGTTTATCCACAGGGGAGAAGGACTATGGCTACACCTTC
NA | many | TRBJ2-7 | TRBV7-9 | CASSRMGDEQYF | TGTGCCAGCAGTCGGATGGGGGACGAGCAGTACTTC
TRBD2 | NA | TRBJ2-1 | TRBV5-4 | CASTETYILAGAQNEQFF | TGTGCCAGCACCGAAACGTATATCTTAGCGGGAGCTCAAAATGAGCAGTTCTTC
NA | NA | TRBJ1-1 | TRBV4-1 | CASSQQIQGYGTMGNTEAFF | TGCGCCAGCAGCCAACAAATACAGGGATATGGGACGATGGGGAACACTGAAGCTTTCTTT
NA | NA | TRBJ2-3 | TRBV2 | CASRARGLIDTQYF | TGTGCCAGCAGGGCCCGGGGGCTTATAGATACGCAGTATTTT
NA | NA | TRBJ1-1 | TRBV7-2 | CASSPNQGDTEAFF | TGTGCCAGCAGCCCTAACCAGGGAGATACTGAAGCTTTCTTT
NA | NA | TRBJ2-7 | TRBV7-2 | CASSRTGTRDYEQYF | TGTGCCAGCAGCCGCACCGGGACACGAGACTACGAGCAGTACTTC
TRBD2 | NA | TRBJ2-3 | TRBV3-1 | CASNQRGGTDTQYF | TGTGCCAGCAACCAGCGGGGGGGCACAGATACGCAGTATTTT